A single T cell receptor (beta chain) is shown here with its context. The antigen is undetermined. The data belong to a study of monozygotic twins with inflammatory bowel disease. Study outcomes and limitations: No separation of different T cell subtypes was possible.

Total RNA amounting to approximately 3,300 ng went into each TCR library. Across eight separate reactions for each sample, cDNA was made. Amplification used two nested PCRs: around 17 cycles, then roughly 9 cycles, on TCRalpha/TCRbeta cDNA. TCRdb reprocessed the 5' RACE reads and reports one entry per CDR3 protein, with no DNA. This repertoire includes approximately 400,000 distinct CDR3 sequences. CDR1 SQVTM and CDR2 ANQGSEA come from the germline V gene. The CDR3 totals 15 residues. The TCR sequence derives from a human donor with ulcerative colitis or Crohn's disease, or a healthy co-twin of an affected twin (not recorded which). The sequenced material came from blood. The V gene is TRBV29-1, the J gene TRBJ1-3; TCRdb designates TRBD1, a call that cannot be tested without DNA. The CDR3 loop reads CSVVGRTGTGNTIYF.